This T cell receptor beta chain came from a study of glioma-infiltrating T cells. The CDR3 runs to 15 residues. Germline V gene lookup returns CDR1 MNHEY and CDR2 SMNVEV (reference sequence). Germline trimming cut 11 bases from V and 7 bases from J; bases unmatched to any gene: 16. Only one count was recorded for this clonotype. Its cognate antigen is unknown. This may stem from a read error, because a much larger clone lies one nucleotide away. The study, taken as a whole, reports: Very few CDR3 sequences were shared between tissue and blood. Tissue-blood divergence was below expectation in non-neoplastic patients, above in gliomas.

Using RNA template, CDR3s of TCR alpha and beta were amplified with iRepertoire arm-PCR. Input was about 85-400 ng of tissue mRNA or PBMC total RNA. Via MiXCR, TCRdb re-called the multiplex PCR reads, giving one row per CDR3 protein. The sample has about 180,000 distinct CDR3 sequences; under 55% are singletons. This sequence was found in a human donor with low-grade glioma or glioblastoma, undergoing nonglioma brain surgery, or in good health (not recorded which). The chain uses TRBV27 and TRBJ2-1; 8 positions match TRBD2. Sequences were obtained from glioma tissue, nonneoplastic brain tissue, or PBMCs (not recorded which). CDR3 loop: CAGPLAGHQKNEQFF. CDR3 bases: TGTGCCGGGCCCTTAGCGGGACACCAGAAGAATGAGCAGTTCTTC.